Presented here are 14 T cell receptor beta chains from one specimen sequenced in a study of blood T cell repertoires in COVID-19. This table comes from immunoSEQ multiplex PCR, and its TCRdb copy is limited to in-frame clones, with some not included. The sample carries 260,000 or so clones, roughly 85% recorded once. Sequences were obtained from PBMCs or T cells enriched from blood (not recorded which). Source of these receptors: a woman between 45 and 65 years old who had recovered from COVID-19.

The V gene is TRBV19, the J gene TRBJ1-2, with 10 bases that match TRBD1. Looked up from germline, CDR1 is LNHDA and CDR2 is SQIVND (reference sequence). V gave up 4 bases and J gave up 3 bases; unmatched junction bases: 5. The CDR3 has 15 amino acids. This chain's CDR3 is CASSTGQGLDYGYTF. CDR3 coding DNA: TGTGCCAGTAGTACGGGACAGGGGTTGGACTATGGCTACACCTTC.

In this sample, this clone turned up a few times. The chain has TRBV6-5 and TRBJ2-3, with 7 nucleotides matching TRBD1. CDR3 length: 14 residues. From germline, CDR1 is MNHEY and CDR2 SVGAGI. The V and J ends lost 5 bases and 3 bases, in that order; junction bases with no gene match: 5. CDR3 in DNA: TGTGCCAGCAGTCGGGGACAGCAGACAGATACGCAGTATTTT. Translation: CASSRGQQTDTQYF.

The genes are TRBV27 and TRBJ2-7, with D perhaps matching TRBD1 (6 bases). V dropped 6 bases and J dropped 0 bases, with 12 bases sitting between them. The CDR3 has 14 amino acids. In germline, CDR1 is MNHEY, CDR2 SMNVEV (reference sequence). The CDR3 DNA follows: TGTGCCAGCAGCCCACAGGGTAGCTCCTACGAGCAGTACTTC. Protein: CASSPQGSSYEQYF.

As to this clone: Compared with germline, one end of the junction differs, possibly owing to a read error. The chain uses TRBV19 and TRBJ1-1; no definite D call. The CDR3 covers 8 residues. The germline gives CDR1 LNHDA, CDR2 SQIVND (reference sequence). The CDR3 nucleotides read TGTGCCACCCAAGGCGGTCTCTTT. It translates to CATQGGLF.

The V call is TRBV6-5, the J call TRBJ1-5; the match to TRBD1 covers 8 bases. The CDR3 consists of 15 residues. Germline CDR1 and CDR2: MNHEY and SVGAGI. The V segment lost 6 bases and the J segment 7 bases; nucleotides outside the gene matches: 11. The chain's CDR3 is CASRIKGQGGQPQHF. In DNA, the CDR3 is TGTGCCAGCAGAATAAAAGGACAGGGTGGACAGCCCCAGCATTTT.

This clone was counted only a few times. The chain links TRBV5-6 to TRBJ2-3; D perhaps matches TRBD2 (6 bases). CDR3 size: 17 residues. From germline, CDR1 is SGHDT and CDR2 YYEEEE. V was trimmed by 1 base and J by 9 bases, leaving 24 bases between them. The CDR3 loop reads CASSLTPGTVLQETQYF. The CDR3 bases are TGTGCCAGCAGCTTGACCCCCGGGACTGTACTCCAAGAGACGCAGTATTTT.

The chain links TRBV5-4 to TRBJ2-7; TRBD1 aligns across 10 bases. The germline V gene encodes CDR1 SGHNT and CDR2 YYREEE (reference sequence). The V segment lost 3 bases and the J segment 4 bases; nucleotides outside the gene matches: 7. The CDR3 consists of 15 residues. For the CDR3, the DNA is TGTGCCAGCAGCTGGCCGGGACAGGGGTTGTACGAGCAGTACTTC. This gives the protein CASSWPGQGLYEQYF. Based on the CDR3 plus reference TRBV5-4 and TRBJ2-7, the full variable domain is ETGVTQSPTHLIKTRGQQVTLRCSSQSGHNTVSWYQQALGQGPQFIFQYYREEENGRGNFPPRFSGLQFPNYSSELNVNALELDDSALYLCASSWPGQGLYEQYFGPGTRLTVT.

This chain uses TRBV11-3 with TRBJ1-1; 9 bases agree with TRBD1. Trimming took 5 bases from V and 12 from J; bases not matched to a gene: 10. The CDR3 length is 13 residues. CDR1 is SGHNT and CDR2 is YENEEA in the germline V gene. This CDR3 is CASSRGGTGRPFF. In DNA form, the CDR3 reads TGTGCCAGCAGCCGTGGCGGGACAGGGAGGCCTTTCTTT.

The DNA for the CDR3 is TGTGCTACTCAGGGCGTGTGGAACACTGAAGCTTTCTTT. Its translation: CATQGVWNTEAFF. The chain recombines TRBV5-5 with TRBJ1-1; D perhaps matches TRBD1 (5 bases). The CDR3 runs to 13 residues. Germline CDR1 SGHKS, CDR2 YYEKEE (reference sequence).

The chain has TRBV3-1 (or the pseudogene TRBV3-2) and TRBJ1-1; the D is unclear. This CDR3 region has 14 residues. Germline V CDR1 and CDR2: LGHDT, YNNKEL (reference sequence). The V gene lost 1 base and the J gene lost 5 bases, with 11 bases spanning the gap. CDR3 sequence reads: CASSQVGSGTEAFF. CDR3 bases: TGTGCCAGCAGCCAAGTCGGGTCCGGGACTGAAGCTTTCTTT.

The chain employs TRBV24-1 and TRBJ1-2; 10 bases line up with TRBD1. The length of the CDR3 is 15 residues. Germline V gives CDR1 KGHDR, CDR2 SFDVKD. With 4 bases clipped from V and 4 bases from J, the junction kept 5 bases outside the gene matches. CDR3 nucleotides: TGTGCCACCAGTGACCCGGGACAGGGGTCCTATGGCTACACCTTC. Its protein product is CATSDPGQGSYGYTF.

The chain recombines TRBV6-2 or TRBV6-3 with TRBJ2-5; D remains ambiguous. The CDR3 totals 15 residues. Germline V CDR1 and CDR2: MNHEY, SVGEGT. The germline V and J ends were trimmed by 5 bases and 5 bases, with 18 bases remaining between them. CDR3 protein: CASSITLSSGETQYF. The CDR3 DNA follows: TGTGCCAGCAGTATTACTCTGTCTAGTGGGGAGACCCAGTACTTC.

The chain uses TRBV11-2 and TRBJ1-2; 8 bases agree with TRBD1. CDR1 and CDR2 from the germline V gene are SGHAT and FQNNGV. V shed 2 bases, J shed 9 bases, and the junction held 14 bases outside the gene matches. The CDR3 extends over 16 amino acids. The CDR3 nucleotides are TGTGCCAGCAGCTTAATCAGGGGGCCCGCCAGCGGTAGCTACACCTTC. This gives the protein CASSLIRGPASGSYTF.

The chain employs TRBV5-1 and TRBJ1-4; D may be TRBD1 (6 bases). Germline V gives CDR1 SGHRS, CDR2 YFSETQ. The CDR3 length is 18 residues. The V end lost 0 bases, the J end lost 0 bases, and 15 bases lay between the germline ends. The CDR3 loop reads CASSLAFRGFATNEKLFF. The CDR3 nucleotides are TGCGCCAGCAGCTTGGCCTTCAGGGGATTTGCAACTAATGAAAAACTGTTTTTT.